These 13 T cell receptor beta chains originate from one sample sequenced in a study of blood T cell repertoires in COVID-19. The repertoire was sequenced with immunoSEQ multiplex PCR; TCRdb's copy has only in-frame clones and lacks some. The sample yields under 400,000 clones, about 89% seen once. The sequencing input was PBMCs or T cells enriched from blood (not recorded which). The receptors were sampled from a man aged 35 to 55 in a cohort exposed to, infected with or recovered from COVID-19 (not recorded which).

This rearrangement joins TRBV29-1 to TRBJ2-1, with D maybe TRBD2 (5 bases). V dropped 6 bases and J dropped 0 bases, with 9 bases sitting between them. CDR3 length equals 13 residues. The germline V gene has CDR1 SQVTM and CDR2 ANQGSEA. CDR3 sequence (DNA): TGCAGCGTCCAGCGGAGCTCCTACAATGAGCAGTTCTTC. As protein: CSVQRSSYNEQFF.

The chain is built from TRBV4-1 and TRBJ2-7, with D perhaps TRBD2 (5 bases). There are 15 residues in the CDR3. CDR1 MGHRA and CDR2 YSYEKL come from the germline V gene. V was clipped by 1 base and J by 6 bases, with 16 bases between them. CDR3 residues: CASSQAEEVRGEQYF. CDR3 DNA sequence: TGCGCCAGCAGCCAAGCCGAAGAGGTTCGGGGCGAGCAGTACTTC.

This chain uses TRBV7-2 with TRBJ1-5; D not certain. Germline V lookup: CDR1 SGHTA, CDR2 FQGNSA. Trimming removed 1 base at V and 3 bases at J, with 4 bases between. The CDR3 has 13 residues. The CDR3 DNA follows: TGTGCCAGCAGCTTAGATATCAATCAGCCCCAGCATTTT. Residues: CASSLDINQPQHF.

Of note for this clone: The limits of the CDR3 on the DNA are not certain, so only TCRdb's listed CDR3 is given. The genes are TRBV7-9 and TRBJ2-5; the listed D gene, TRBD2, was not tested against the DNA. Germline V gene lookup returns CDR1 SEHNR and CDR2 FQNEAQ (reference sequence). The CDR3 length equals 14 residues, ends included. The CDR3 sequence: CASSARVAGGNLYF.

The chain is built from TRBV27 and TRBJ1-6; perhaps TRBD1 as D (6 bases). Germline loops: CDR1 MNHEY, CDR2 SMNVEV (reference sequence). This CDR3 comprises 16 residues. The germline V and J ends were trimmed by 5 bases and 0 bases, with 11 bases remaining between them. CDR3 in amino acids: CASSMTGFSYNSPLHF. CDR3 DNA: TGTGCCAGCAGTATGACAGGATTCTCCTATAATTCACCCCTCCACTTT.

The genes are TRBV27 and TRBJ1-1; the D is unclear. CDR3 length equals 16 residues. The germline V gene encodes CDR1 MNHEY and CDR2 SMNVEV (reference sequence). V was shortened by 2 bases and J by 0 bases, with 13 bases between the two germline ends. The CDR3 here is CASSLISRGVNTEAFF. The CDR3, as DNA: TGTGCCAGCAGTTTAATTTCTCGGGGAGTGAACACTGAAGCTTTCTTT.

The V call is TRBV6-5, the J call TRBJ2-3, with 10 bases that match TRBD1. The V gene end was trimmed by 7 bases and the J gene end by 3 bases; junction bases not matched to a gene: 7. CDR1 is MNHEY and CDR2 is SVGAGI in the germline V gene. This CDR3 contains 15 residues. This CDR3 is CASTGQGTATDTQYF. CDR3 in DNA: TGTGCCAGCACGGGACAGGGGACGGCAACAGATACGCAGTATTTT.

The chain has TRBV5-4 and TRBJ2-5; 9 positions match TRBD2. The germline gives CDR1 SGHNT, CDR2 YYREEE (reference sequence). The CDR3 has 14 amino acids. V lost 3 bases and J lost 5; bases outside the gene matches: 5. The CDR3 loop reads CASSWGLAGETQYF. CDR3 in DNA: TGTGCCAGCAGCTGGGGACTAGCAGGGGAGACCCAGTACTTC.

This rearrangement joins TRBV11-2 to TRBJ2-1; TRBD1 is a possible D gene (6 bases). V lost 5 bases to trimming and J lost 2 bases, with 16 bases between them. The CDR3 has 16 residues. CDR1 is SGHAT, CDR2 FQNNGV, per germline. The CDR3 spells CASSPLRQATYNEQFF. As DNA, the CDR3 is TGTGCCAGCAGCCCCCTGAGACAGGCTACCTACAATGAGCAGTTCTTC.

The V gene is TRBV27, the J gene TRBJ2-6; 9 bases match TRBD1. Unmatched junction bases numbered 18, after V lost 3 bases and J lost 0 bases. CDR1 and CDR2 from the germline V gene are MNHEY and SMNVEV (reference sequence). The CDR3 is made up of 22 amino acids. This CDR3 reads CASSFRRLTGTGLFSGANVLTF. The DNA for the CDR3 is TGTGCCAGCAGTTTTCGGAGACTTACCGGGACAGGGCTGTTCTCTGGGGCCAACGTCCTGACTTTC.

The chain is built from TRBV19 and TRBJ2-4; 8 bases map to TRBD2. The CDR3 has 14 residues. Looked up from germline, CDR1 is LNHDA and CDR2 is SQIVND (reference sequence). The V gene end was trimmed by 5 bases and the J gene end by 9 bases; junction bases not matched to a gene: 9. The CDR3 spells CASSPSGPWSIQYF. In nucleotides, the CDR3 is TGTGCCAGTAGTCCTAGCGGGCCGTGGAGCATTCAGTACTTC.

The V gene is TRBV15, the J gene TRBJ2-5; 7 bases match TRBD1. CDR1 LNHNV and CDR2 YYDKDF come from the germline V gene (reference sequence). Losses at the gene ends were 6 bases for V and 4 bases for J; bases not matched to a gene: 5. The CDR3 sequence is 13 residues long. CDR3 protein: CATRSQGVETQYF. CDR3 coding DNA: TGTGCCACCAGGAGCCAGGGGGTAGAGACCCAGTACTTC.

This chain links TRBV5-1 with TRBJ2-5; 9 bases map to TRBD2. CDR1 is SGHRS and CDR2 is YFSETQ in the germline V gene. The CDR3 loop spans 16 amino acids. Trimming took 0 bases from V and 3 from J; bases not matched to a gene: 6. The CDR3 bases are TGCGCCAGCAGCTTGGGTGGAGCGGGAGGCAAAGAGACCCAGTACTTC. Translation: CASSLGGAGGKETQYF.